These 29 T cell receptor beta chains share one sample of origin, sequenced in a study of CD8+ T cells in alopecia areata. Investigators isolated RNA and reverse transcribed it into cDNA to act as the sequencing template. Here immunoSEQ multiplex PCR was the method, and the copy in TCRdb shows in-frame clones only, minus some. The sample has approximately 150,000 clones; about 66% are singletons. The specimen comprised CD8+ T cells sorted from blood, sampled at week 0. All receptors come from a human donor with alopecia areata.

The V call is TRBV30, the J call TRBJ2-5, with 10 bases matching TRBD1. The junction had 17 bases not matched to a gene; V was cut back by 2 bases and J by 5 bases. CDR1 is GTSNPN, CDR2 SVGIG, per germline (reference sequence). The CDR3 is made up of 18 amino acids. The CDR3 DNA reads TGTGCCTGGAGTCTAGCGGTACTGACAGGGGGCGTCGGGGAGACCCAGTACTTC. This sequence encodes CAWSLAVLTGGVGETQYF.

The CDR3 reads CASSDDILRGSGANVLTF. The CDR3 bases are TGTGCCAGCAGTGACGACATCCTTCGCGGGTCTGGGGCCAACGTCCTGACTTTC. The rearrangement uses TRBV2 and TRBJ2-6; weak D call: TRBD2 (5 bases). V dropped 3 bases and J dropped 1 base, with 16 bases sitting between them. CDR1 SNHLY and CDR2 FYNNEI come from the germline V gene. The CDR3 runs to 18 residues.

About this clone: This same CDR3 is encoded by further DNA sequences in the sample. This rearrangement joins TRBV30 to TRBJ2-7, with D unclear. Between the trimmed V and J ends, which lost 1 base and 3 bases, there was a span of 4 bases. Germline V CDR1 and CDR2: GTSNPN, SVGIG (reference sequence). The CDR3 runs 11 residues. The CDR3 here is CAWSEDYEQYF. CDR3 DNA: TGTGCCTGGAGTGAGGACTACGAGCAGTACTTC.

This clone showed up just once. This chain joins TRBV29-1 and TRBJ1-2; 9 bases line up with TRBD1. The CDR3 is 13 amino acids. Trimming removed 3 bases from V and 7 bases from J; junction bases left unmatched: 6. In germline, CDR1 is SQVTM, CDR2 ANQGSEA. The CDR3 region has the DNA TGCAGCGTTGAGCGGGACAGGGAAATTGGCTACACCTTC. It translates to CSVERDREIGYTF.

This chain uses TRBV30 with TRBJ1-1; possibly TRBD1 for D (5 bases). The length of the CDR3 is 11 residues. The germline gives CDR1 GTSNPN, CDR2 SVGIG (reference sequence). Trimming left V 7 bases short and J 1 base short, with 7 bases between. DNA for the CDR3: TGTGCCTTTCAGGGGAACACTGAAGCTTTCTTT. Protein: CAFQGNTEAFF.

This clone has only a few counts. The rearrangement uses TRBV11-1 and TRBJ1-2; TRBD1 matches 10 bases. CDR1 is SGHAT and CDR2 is FQDESV in the germline V gene (reference sequence). The CDR3 spans 15 residues. V lost 5 bases and J lost 7; bases outside the gene matches: 10. The CDR3 is CASSEGGDRGLGYTF. Written as DNA, the CDR3 is TGTGCCAGCAGCGAGGGCGGGGACAGGGGACTTGGCTACACCTTC.

The chain couples TRBV30 to TRBJ1-1, with 8 bases that match TRBD1. The CDR3 has 13 residues. With V trimmed by 7 bases and J by 4 bases, 8 bases remained unmatched. The V gene's germline CDR1 is GTSNPN and CDR2 SVGIG (reference sequence). CDR3 sequence: CASRTGRGTEAFF. The CDR3 DNA reads TGTGCCTCACGGACAGGGAGGGGCACTGAAGCTTTCTTT. The complete variable domain, with remaining parts taken from reference TRBV30 and TRBJ1-1, reads SQTIHQWPATLVQPVGSPLSLECTVEGTSNPNLYWYRQAAGRGLQLLFYSVGIGQISSEVPQNLSASRPQDRQFILSSKKLLLSDSGFYLCASRTGRGTEAFFGQGTRLTVV.

The sample holds a few counts of this clone. The rearrangement uses TRBV14 and TRBJ2-7; 8 nucleotides align to TRBD2. Germline V gives CDR1 SGHDN, CDR2 FVKESK. The CDR3 sequence is 20 residues long. V dropped 8 bases and J dropped 3; count of bases not matched to a gene: 27. CDR3 amino acids: CASSPPGAGGHPNALYEQYF. Here the CDR3 DNA reads TGTGCCAGCTCGCCCCCGGGGGCGGGGGGCCACCCTAATGCACTCTACGAGCAGTACTTC.

In the case of this clone: This CDR3 is also generated by other DNA sequences in the sample. V usage is TRBV5-6 and J usage is TRBJ1-3; unclear D gene. The CDR3 spans 14 residues. The V gene's germline CDR1 is SGHDT and CDR2 YYEEEE. Deletions cut 2 bases from V and 0 bases from J, with 6 bases between. CDR3 protein: CASSFGSSGNTIYF. CDR3 bases: TGTGCCAGCAGCTTCGGCAGCTCTGGAAACACCATATATTTT.

The chain uses TRBV5-1 and TRBJ2-3; D gene uncertain. CDR3 length equals 14 residues. Germline V gives CDR1 SGHRS, CDR2 YFSETQ. Between the trimmed V and J ends, which lost 2 bases and 0 bases, there was a span of 7 bases. The CDR3 region has the DNA TGCGCCAGCAGCTTAATGCAGAGCACAGATACGCAGTATTTT. Translation: CASSLMQSTDTQYF.

The chain joins TRBV11-2 to TRBJ2-4; 9 nucleotides agree with TRBD2. The CDR3 runs to 14 residues. Germline CDR1 SGHAT, CDR2 FQNNGV. Trimming took 1 base from V and 8 from J; bases not matched to a gene: 3. CDR3 in amino acids: CASSLGRGGDIQYF. The CDR3 nucleotides are TGTGCCAGCAGCTTAGGGCGGGGGGGCGACATTCAGTACTTC.

The rearrangement links TRBV27 to TRBJ1-1; TRBD1 matches at 8 bases. CDR3 length: 15 residues. V lost 6 bases and J lost 5; bases outside the gene matches: 11. Germline-derived CDR1 and CDR2 are MNHEY and SMNVEV (reference sequence). DNA of the CDR3: TGTGCCAGCAGACGTCAGACAGGGGTTGAGACTGAAGCTTTCTTT. Its translation is CASRRQTGVETEAFF.

The chain is built from TRBV9 and TRBJ2-3; D may be TRBD2 (6 bases). Per the germline V gene, CDR1 is SGDLS and CDR2 is YYNGEE. Trimming shortened V by 3 bases and J by 0 bases, and 14 bases separated the two germline ends. There are 16 residues in the CDR3. In nucleotides, the CDR3 is TGTGCCAGCAGCGGAAGAACCGGGACTAGCACAGATACGCAGTATTTT. Translating it yields CASSGRTGTSTDTQYF.

V usage is TRBV7-9 and J usage is TRBJ2-7; D may be TRBD2 (6 bases). V was cut by 5 bases and J by 3 bases, with 8 bases left in between. Germline-derived CDR1 and CDR2 are SEHNR and FQNEAQ (reference sequence). The CDR3 spans 12 residues. The CDR3 sequence is CASSGRFYEQYF. Here the CDR3 DNA reads TGTGCCAGCAGCGGGAGGTTCTACGAGCAGTACTTC.

This clone has a single count. V and J are TRBV5-6 and TRBJ2-5; TRBD1 agrees at 7 bases. CDR1 SGHDT and CDR2 YYEEEE come from the germline V gene. CDR3 length equals 12 residues. Losses at the gene ends were 4 bases for V and 9 bases for J; bases not matched to a gene: 6. As DNA, the CDR3 is TGTGCCAGCAGCAGGACAGGTTGGGCCCAGTACTTC. Protein sequence: CASSRTGWAQYF.

The rearrangement joins TRBV7-9 to TRBJ1-2; D remains ambiguous. V was clipped by 5 bases and J by 8 bases, with 21 bases between them. The CDR3 contains 15 residues. CDR1 SEHNR and CDR2 FQNEAQ come from the germline V gene (reference sequence). CDR3 sequence reads: CASSHKGGSSGGYTF. CDR3 coding DNA: TGTGCCAGCAGCCACAAAGGAGGGTCTAGCGGAGGCTACACCTTC. The full variable domain, its missing parts supplied by reference TRBV7-9 and TRBJ1-2, is DTGVSQNPRHKITKRGQNVTFRCDPISEHNRLYWYRQTLGQGPEFLTYFQNEAQLEKSRLLSDRFSAERPKGSFSTLEIQRTEQGDSAMYLCASSHKGGSSGGYTFGSGTRLTVV.

The rearrangement uses TRBV13 and TRBJ2-7, with 10 nucleotides matching TRBD1. V lost 4 bases and J lost 2; bases outside the gene matches: 5. The CDR3 is 15 amino acids. CDR1 is PRHDT and CDR2 is FYEKMQ in the germline V gene (reference sequence). CDR3 sequence reads: CASSSPGQGTYEQYF. CDR3 sequence (DNA): TGTGCCAGCAGCTCGCCGGGACAGGGGACCTACGAGCAGTACTTC.

This clone was recorded a few times. The chain recombines TRBV5-1 with TRBJ2-6; a possible D gene is TRBD1 (6 bases). This CDR3 region has 16 residues. CDR1 and CDR2 (germline): SGHRS, YFSETQ. V was clipped by 2 bases and J by 3 bases, with 12 bases between them. CDR3 amino acids: CASSFDRSDGANVLTF. CDR3 nucleotides: TGCGCCAGCAGCTTCGACAGGTCTGATGGGGCCAACGTCCTGACTTTC. The full variable domain, completed using reference TRBV5-1 and TRBJ2-6, is KAGVTQTPRYLIKTRGQQVTLSCSPISGHRSVSWYQQTPGQGLQFLFEYFSETQRNKGNFPGRFSGRQFSNSRSEMNVSTLELGDSALYLCASSFDRSDGANVLTFGAGSRLTVL.

The gene calls are TRBV23-1 and TRBJ1-1; possibly TRBD1 for D (6 bases). TRBV23-1 is labeled an ORF, and its function is uncertain. The CDR3 loop spans 13 amino acids. V dropped 6 bases and J dropped 4 bases, with 12 bases sitting between them. The CDR3 coding sequence is TGCGCCAGCAGGACAACAGGGCCCACTGAAGCTTTCTTT. Translation: CASRTTGPTEAFF.

The rearrangement links TRBV19 to TRBJ2-1, with unresolved D. V was clipped by 1 base and J by 0 bases, with 10 bases between them. CDR1 is LNHDA, CDR2 SQIVND, per germline (reference sequence). The CDR3 extends over 16 amino acids. The CDR3 here is CASSIGAGSSYNEQFF. Here the CDR3 DNA reads TGTGCCAGTAGTATAGGGGCAGGAAGCTCCTACAATGAGCAGTTCTTC.

The chain recombines TRBV15 with TRBJ2-1; 11 nucleotides line up with TRBD1. The CDR3 is made up of 15 amino acids. Germline lookup yields CDR1 LNHNV and CDR2 YYDKDF (reference sequence). V lost 0 bases to trimming and J lost 8 bases; unmatched junction nucleotides: 3. This CDR3 reads CATSRDGQGADEQFF. CDR3 nucleotide sequence: TGTGCCACCAGCAGAGATGGACAGGGGGCGGATGAGCAGTTCTTC.

The rearrangement uses TRBV4-2 and TRBJ2-1; 9 nucleotides align to TRBD2. CDR1 and CDR2 (germline): LGHNA, YNFKEQ. This CDR3 contains 16 residues. The J segment lost 6 bases and the V segment lost 2 bases, leaving 8 bases of the junction unmatched. The CDR3 here is CASSQPISGGPNEQFF. The CDR3 DNA is TGTGCCAGCAGCCAACCTATTAGCGGGGGCCCCAATGAGCAGTTCTTC.

The chain recombines TRBV6-1 with TRBJ2-2; no firm D call. Germline loops: CDR1 MNHNS, CDR2 SASEGT. This CDR3 spans 11 amino acids. Trimming shortened V by 10 bases and J by 4 bases, and 7 bases separated the two germline ends. CDR3: CATRPTGELFF. As DNA, the CDR3 is TGTGCCACCCGACCCACCGGGGAGCTGTTTTTT.

The table lists this clone with a count of one. This sequence joins TRBV4-1 and TRBJ2-7; D is possibly TRBD2 (5 bases). Per germline, CDR1 MGHRA and CDR2 YSYEKL. Trimming stripped 0 bases from V and 7 bases from J, with 13 bases between. The CDR3 covers 14 residues. The CDR3 nucleotides read TGCGCCAGCAGCCAAGATTCCCCGGGGAAAGAGCAGTACTTC. The encoded protein is CASSQDSPGKEQYF.

This chain connects TRBV5-4 to TRBJ1-4; D gene unclear. The CDR3 covers 9 residues. CDR1 is SGHNT, CDR2 YYREEE, per germline (reference sequence). V was shortened by 10 bases and J by 16 bases, with 14 bases between the two germline ends. DNA of the CDR3: TGTGCCCGGCCGGGAACTGGGTTTTTT. This translates into CARPGTGFF. Full variable domain (missing parts from reference TRBV5-4 and TRBJ1-4): ETGVTQSPTHLIKTRGQQVTLRCSSQSGHNTVSWYQQALGQGPQFIFQYYREEENGRGNFPPRFSGLQFPNYSSELNVNALELDDSALYLCARPGTGFFGSGTQLSVL.

This clone showed up just a few times. The genes are TRBV6-6 and TRBJ2-1, with D possibly TRBD2 on 6 matching bases. Germline values: CDR1 MNHNY, CDR2 SVGAGI (reference sequence). Trimming left V 5 bases short and J 1 base short, with 9 bases between. CDR3 length equals 14 residues. CDR3 sequence (DNA): TGTGCCAGCAGTGTTAGCGGTTCCTACAATGAGCAGTTCTTC. Protein sequence: CASSVSGSYNEQFF.

V usage is TRBV2 and J usage is TRBJ2-5, with 9 positions matching TRBD2. The CDR3 contains 14 residues. Germline assignment: CDR1 SNHLY and CDR2 FYNNEI. The junction had 3 bases not matched to a gene; V was cut back by 6 bases and J by 1 base. CDR3 DNA: TGTGCCAGCAGCACGGGACTAGCCCAAGAGACCCAGTACTTC. Protein: CASSTGLAQETQYF.

This clone was counted only a few times. CDR3 coding DNA: TGTGCCAGCAGCTTTAATTGGAGAAATGAGACTGAAGCTTTCTTT. It codes for CASSFNWRNETEAFF. The rearrangement links TRBV7-9 to TRBJ1-1, with D unresolved. Trimming removed 3 bases at V and 5 bases at J, with 16 bases between. CDR3 length: 15 amino acids. Germline V gene lookup returns CDR1 SEHNR and CDR2 FQNEAQ (reference sequence).

This chain connects TRBV14 to TRBJ2-7, with a tentative D call TRBD1 (6 bases). This CDR3 contains 16 residues. Germline-derived CDR1 and CDR2 are SGHDN and FVKESK. Trimming removed 5 bases at V and 1 base at J, with 18 bases between. DNA for the CDR3: TGTGCCAGCAGCTCCCTCAGGGGACACACTTCCTACGAGCAGTACTTC. This encodes CASSSLRGHTSYEQYF.